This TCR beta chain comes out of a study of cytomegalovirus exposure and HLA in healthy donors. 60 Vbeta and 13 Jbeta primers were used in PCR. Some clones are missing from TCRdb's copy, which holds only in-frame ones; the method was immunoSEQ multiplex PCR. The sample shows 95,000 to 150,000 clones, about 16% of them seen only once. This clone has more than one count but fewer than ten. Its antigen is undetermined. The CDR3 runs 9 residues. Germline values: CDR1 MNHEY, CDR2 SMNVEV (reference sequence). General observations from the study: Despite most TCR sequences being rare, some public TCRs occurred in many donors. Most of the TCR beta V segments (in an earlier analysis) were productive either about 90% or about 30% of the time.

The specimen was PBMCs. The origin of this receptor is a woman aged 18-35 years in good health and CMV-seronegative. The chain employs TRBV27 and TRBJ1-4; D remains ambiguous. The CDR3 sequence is CAEDEKLFF. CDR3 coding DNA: TGTGCTGAGGATGAAAAACTGTTTTTT. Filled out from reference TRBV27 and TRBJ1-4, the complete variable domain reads EAQVTQNPRYLITVTGKKLTVTCSQNMNHEYMSWYRQDPGLGLRQIYYSMNVEVTDKGDVPEGYKVSRKEKRNFPLILESPSPNQTSLYFCAEDEKLFFGSGTQLSVL.